This T cell receptor beta chain was recovered during a study of response to subunit inactivated influenza vaccine. Each CDR3 protein is one row after TCRdb ran MiXCR on the RT-PCR reads. The sample carries about 520,000 distinct CDR3 sequences, less than 30% recorded once. The V and J ends lost 10 bases and 4 bases respectively, with 14 bases between them. Looked up from germline, CDR1 is SNHLY and CDR2 is FYNNEI. The CDR3 is made up of 13 amino acids. The chain is built from TRBV2 and TRBJ2-1; either TRBD1 or TRBD2 may supply D (6 bases each). This clonotype was sampled from a middle-aged man who received an inactivated influenza vaccine. The input for sequencing was CD4+ T cells sorted from PBMCs, taken 4 to 6 days after vaccination. CDR3 DNA sequence: TGTGCCACCCGACGGGGGACATACAATGAGCAGTTCTTC. Protein product: CATRRGTYNEQFF.